Described below is a single T cell receptor beta chain sequence and its context. Its antigen is undetermined. This entry is derived from a study of CD8 T cells in ankylosing spondylitis. TCRdb re-derived calls from the 5' RACE reads in MiXCR, one entry per CDR3 protein. This sample has approximately 150,000 distinct CDR3 sequences, with about 15% found just once. The CDR3 contains 12 residues. V dropped 6 bases and J dropped 4 bases, with 12 bases sitting between them. Germline-derived CDR1 and CDR2 are SQVTM and ANQGSEA. Study-wide points: Reports say disease-linked clones showed up significantly more in matched ankylosing spondylitis synovial fluid. Peripheral blood held disease-linked clones only at relatively low frequency, and these were CD8+. Within ankylosing spondylitis blood, a TCR beta motif made up of seven to nine highly homologous variants appeared to be characteristic.

This receptor was taken from a male donor with ankylosing spondylitis. Sequenced material: blood, either unsorted or a sorted T cell fraction (not recorded which). This chain joins TRBV29-1 and TRBJ1-2, with a tentative D call TRBD1 (6 bases). The CDR3 DNA is TGCAGCGTCCCACTGGGGGCCTATGGCTACACCTTC. Translation: CSVPLGAYGYTF.